Listed below are T cell receptor beta chains from one sample, sequenced in a study of blood T cells in healthy people across ages. TCRdb used MiXCR to reprocess the 5' RACE reads, holding one entry per CDR3 protein. The sample holds about 770,000 distinct CDR3 sequences, 40% to 50% seen once. The sample taken for sequencing was blood. The receptors here all came from a man between 60 and 75 years old in good health. Each CDR3 is given with its conserved first and last residue. D genes are given only for firm matches. Some rows have no size entry. The others give once, few or many, or a class for an expanded clone.

cdr3_nt cdr3_aa v_call clone_size d_call j_call
TGCGCCAGCAGCCAAGATCTTGGAAGGACAGGGGGCGCAGGGCAAGAGACCCAGTACTTC CASSQDLGRTGGAGQETQYF TRBV4-1 . TRBD1 TRBJ2-5
TGTGCCAGCAGCGTACCGGGGGCCGGTACTGAAGCTTTCTTT CASSVPGAGTEAFF TRBV7-9 once . TRBJ1-1
TGTGCCACCAGTGACCTATACAGGGCCAATGAGCAGTTCTTC CATSDLYRANEQFF TRBV24-1 . . TRBJ2-1
TGTGCCAGCATCCTTAAGGACAGGCGGGATACGCAGTATTTT CASILKDRRDTQYF TRBV7-2 . TRBD1 TRBJ2-3
TGTGCCAGCAGCACAGGGGGCCGGATTTATGGCTACACCTTC CASSTGGRIYGYTF TRBV7-2 . TRBD1 TRBJ1-2
TGTGCCAGCAGTCGCGTAAGAGGGGTCAACAATGAGCAGTTCTTC CASSRVRGVNNEQFF TRBV7-2 . . TRBJ2-1
TGCAGTGCTAGGAGGGGGGGCTGGGATGAGCAGTACTTC CSARRGGWDEQYF TRBV20-1 . . TRBJ2-5
TGTGCCAGCAGCTTAGAAAGCGGGGGGGCCTGGTACAATGAGCAGTTCTTC CASSLESGGAWYNEQFF TRBV11-2 few TRBD2 TRBJ2-1
TGCAGTGCTAGAGATGGGGGCGCGGGTGAAAAACTGTTTTTT CSARDGGAGEKLFF TRBV20-1 . . TRBJ1-4
TGTGCCATCAGTGAGTCGAGTAGCGGGGGATCTAGCACAGATACGCAGTATTTT CAISESSSGGSSTDTQYF TRBV10-3 . TRBD2 TRBJ2-3
TGTGCCAGCAGCTTGGATCCCGGAATCCAAGAGACCCAGTACTTC CASSLDPGIQETQYF TRBV5-5 . . TRBJ2-5
TGTGCCAGCAGTTACGCTCTAGCGGGGGGGCCCAATGAGCAGTTCTTC CASSYALAGGPNEQFF TRBV6-5 . TRBD2 TRBJ2-1
TGTGCCAGCAGCCCGGAAAAGGACACTGAAGCTTTCTTT CASSPEKDTEAFF TRBV6-5 . . TRBJ1-1
TGCGCCAGTCATCCGACAGGGGGCGGACCCAATAGCAATCAGCCCCAGCATTTT CASHPTGGGPNSNQPQHF TRBV10-2 once TRBD1 TRBJ1-5
TGTGCCAGCTCACTTGACAGGGTCACCCTATGGAGTGGCTACACCTTC CASSLDRVTLWSGYTF TRBV18 . TRBD1 TRBJ1-2
TGTGCCAGCAGTGGGGATCTGGGACCGACAAGGGAGCCCCAGCATTTT CASSGDLGPTREPQHF TRBV2 . . TRBJ1-5
TGTGCCAGCAGTGAATACGGGGGGATATCCTACGAGCAGTACTTC CASSEYGGISYEQYF TRBV6-1 . TRBD2 TRBJ2-7
TGCGCCAGCAGCCCGGATGAGGGGCTGAACACTGAAGCTTTCTTT CASSPDEGLNTEAFF TRBV5-1 . . TRBJ1-1
TGTGCCAGCAGTGACTCCGGGACCGGGAGCTCCTACAATGAGCAGTTCTTC CASSDSGTGSSYNEQFF TRBV25-1 . . TRBJ2-1
TGCAGTGCTAGAAGCGGGTTAAGGGAAAAACTGTTTTTT CSARSGLREKLFF TRBV20-1 few . TRBJ1-4
TGTGCCAGCAGCGCCCCCGGAGAGACGATTAACAATGAGCAGTTCTTC CASSAPGETINNEQFF TRBV9 many . TRBJ2-1
TGCGCCAGCAGCCAAGATCATGGACAGGGGCATTCACCCCTCCACTTT CASSQDHGQGHSPLHF TRBV4-3 . TRBD1 TRBJ1-6
TGTGCCAGCAGTTTGAGGAGAAGGAGCACAGATACGCAGTATTTT CASSLRRRSTDTQYF TRBV12-3/TRBV12-4 . . TRBJ2-3
TGTGCCAGCAGTGAGTTAACAAACACTGAAGCTTTCTTT CASSELTNTEAFF TRBV6-1 . . TRBJ1-1
TGTGCCAGCAGTGATAGTGTGACTAGGAATGAGCAGTTCTTC CASSDSVTRNEQFF TRBV2 . . TRBJ2-1
TGCAGCGTTAAGGAAGGGGCCCTTAACACTGAAGCTTTCTTT CSVKEGALNTEAFF TRBV29-1 many . TRBJ1-1
TGTGCCAGCGCAACACTAGCGGGGGCTTATGAGACCCAGTACTTC CASATLAGAYETQYF TRBV7-2 few TRBD2 TRBJ2-5
TGTGCCAGCAGCTCCCCACTAGCGGGGGGTAGAGATGAGCAGTTCTTC CASSSPLAGGRDEQFF TRBV7-2 many TRBD2 TRBJ2-1
TGTGCCAGCAGTGCCCGACAGGGCCCCTCGGGGAACACCGAAGCTTTCTTT CASSARQGPSGNTEAFF TRBV2 . TRBD1 TRBJ1-1
TGTGCCACCAGTGATGTAAACGGGAACTACAATGAGCAGTTCTTC CATSDVNGNYNEQFF TRBV24-1 . . TRBJ2-1
TGTGCCAGCAGCCAAGAGGGTTCCTACGAGCAGTACTTC CASSQEGSYEQYF TRBV4-2 many . TRBJ2-7
TGTGCCAGCAGCAACAAGTCGCGGACCCAGTACTTC CASSNKSRTQYF TRBV6-5 . . TRBJ2-5
TGTGCCAGCAGCTTAGCGAGTGTAGAGGGTGGCCACGAGCAGTACTTC CASSLASVEGGHEQYF TRBV7-9 few . TRBJ2-7
TGCAGCGTTGAGTGGGGGATAGCGCCCGGGGAGCTGTTTTTT CSVEWGIAPGELFF TRBV29-1 . . TRBJ2-2
TGTGCCAGCACCCTAGGGATGGCCAAAAACATTCAGTACTTC CASTLGMAKNIQYF TRBV18 many . TRBJ2-4
TGTGCCAGCAGCTTAGGTCCACAGACAAGCTCCTACGAGCAGTACTTC CASSLGPQTSSYEQYF TRBV7-2 few . TRBJ2-7